The 6 T cell receptor beta chains listed next were all sequenced from one sample in a study of T cells expressing NK-cell markers. TCRdb reanalyzed the 5' RACE reads, giving one entry per CDR3 protein sequence and no DNA. The listing contains 300,000 to 500,000 distinct CDR3 sequences. Sample: blood T cells: a sorted CD56 or NKG2C T cell subset, CD4+ or CD8+ T cells, or bulk PBMC T cells (not recorded which). These receptors were taken from a woman aged 45-59 years in good health.

The chain has TRBV11-2 and TRBJ2-7; TCRdb selects TRBD1, and the lack of DNA leaves this call unchecked. The CDR3 loop spans 15 amino acids. Germline V gives CDR1 SGHAT, CDR2 FQNNGV. The CDR3 sequence is CASSLEVGGTYEQYF.

J is TRBJ2-6 and V is TRBV9. CDR1 and CDR2 (germline): SGDLS, YYNGEE. This CDR3 is 20 amino acids long. The CDR3 loop reads CASSVATDWEKLSGANVLTF.

The V call is TRBV19, the J call TRBJ1-2; TCRdb names TRBD1, which stays unverified in the absence of DNA. The germline V gene encodes CDR1 LNHDA and CDR2 SQIVND (reference sequence). The CDR3 sequence is 14 residues long. The CDR3 protein is CASSIGTDNYGYTF. Full variable domain (outside the CDR3, taken from reference TRBV19 and TRBJ1-2): DGGITQSPKYLFRKEGQNVTLSCEQNLNHDAMYWYRQDPGQGLRLIYYSQIVNDFQKGDIAEGYSVSREKKESFPLTVTSAQKNPTAFYLCASSIGTDNYGYTFGSGTRLTVV.

The V gene is TRBV7-9, the J gene TRBJ2-1; absent DNA, TCRdb's TRBD1 call cannot be checked. Germline V lookup: CDR1 SEHNR, CDR2 FQNEAQ (reference sequence). This CDR3 spans 17 amino acids. CDR3: CASSSPPSGNSYNEQFF.

J is TRBJ1-2 and V is TRBV12-3 or TRBV12-4; the D gene TCRdb calls, TRBD1, cannot be checked with no DNA. The CDR3 extends over 14 amino acids. CDR3 in amino acids: CASSLGRESYGYTF.

The chain has TRBV7-2 and TRBJ2-1. Germline lookup yields CDR1 SGHTA and CDR2 FQGNSA. This CDR3 has 15 amino acids. The CDR3 is CASSLGGIPSNEQFF.